This TCR beta chain was profiled in a study of identical twins. Trimming cost V 1 base and J 5 bases; bases outside gene matches: 6. Germline loops: CDR1 SGHDT, CDR2 YYEEEE. The CDR3 sequence is 15 residues long. This clonotype occurred a few times. TCRdb itself ran the 5' RACE reads through MiXCR, one entry per CDR3 protein. Counted here are 1.5 million to 2 million distinct CDR3 sequences, about 32% occurring once; the ten biggest clones make up 0.27%. The sequenced material came from cord blood. The receptor was derived from a newborn girl in good health. The chain links TRBV5-6 to TRBJ2-7, with TRBD1 matching over 10 bases. The CDR3 here is CASSLPLGQGNEQYF. The CDR3 DNA is TGTGCCAGCAGCTTGCCTCTGGGACAGGGGAACGAGCAGTACTTC.